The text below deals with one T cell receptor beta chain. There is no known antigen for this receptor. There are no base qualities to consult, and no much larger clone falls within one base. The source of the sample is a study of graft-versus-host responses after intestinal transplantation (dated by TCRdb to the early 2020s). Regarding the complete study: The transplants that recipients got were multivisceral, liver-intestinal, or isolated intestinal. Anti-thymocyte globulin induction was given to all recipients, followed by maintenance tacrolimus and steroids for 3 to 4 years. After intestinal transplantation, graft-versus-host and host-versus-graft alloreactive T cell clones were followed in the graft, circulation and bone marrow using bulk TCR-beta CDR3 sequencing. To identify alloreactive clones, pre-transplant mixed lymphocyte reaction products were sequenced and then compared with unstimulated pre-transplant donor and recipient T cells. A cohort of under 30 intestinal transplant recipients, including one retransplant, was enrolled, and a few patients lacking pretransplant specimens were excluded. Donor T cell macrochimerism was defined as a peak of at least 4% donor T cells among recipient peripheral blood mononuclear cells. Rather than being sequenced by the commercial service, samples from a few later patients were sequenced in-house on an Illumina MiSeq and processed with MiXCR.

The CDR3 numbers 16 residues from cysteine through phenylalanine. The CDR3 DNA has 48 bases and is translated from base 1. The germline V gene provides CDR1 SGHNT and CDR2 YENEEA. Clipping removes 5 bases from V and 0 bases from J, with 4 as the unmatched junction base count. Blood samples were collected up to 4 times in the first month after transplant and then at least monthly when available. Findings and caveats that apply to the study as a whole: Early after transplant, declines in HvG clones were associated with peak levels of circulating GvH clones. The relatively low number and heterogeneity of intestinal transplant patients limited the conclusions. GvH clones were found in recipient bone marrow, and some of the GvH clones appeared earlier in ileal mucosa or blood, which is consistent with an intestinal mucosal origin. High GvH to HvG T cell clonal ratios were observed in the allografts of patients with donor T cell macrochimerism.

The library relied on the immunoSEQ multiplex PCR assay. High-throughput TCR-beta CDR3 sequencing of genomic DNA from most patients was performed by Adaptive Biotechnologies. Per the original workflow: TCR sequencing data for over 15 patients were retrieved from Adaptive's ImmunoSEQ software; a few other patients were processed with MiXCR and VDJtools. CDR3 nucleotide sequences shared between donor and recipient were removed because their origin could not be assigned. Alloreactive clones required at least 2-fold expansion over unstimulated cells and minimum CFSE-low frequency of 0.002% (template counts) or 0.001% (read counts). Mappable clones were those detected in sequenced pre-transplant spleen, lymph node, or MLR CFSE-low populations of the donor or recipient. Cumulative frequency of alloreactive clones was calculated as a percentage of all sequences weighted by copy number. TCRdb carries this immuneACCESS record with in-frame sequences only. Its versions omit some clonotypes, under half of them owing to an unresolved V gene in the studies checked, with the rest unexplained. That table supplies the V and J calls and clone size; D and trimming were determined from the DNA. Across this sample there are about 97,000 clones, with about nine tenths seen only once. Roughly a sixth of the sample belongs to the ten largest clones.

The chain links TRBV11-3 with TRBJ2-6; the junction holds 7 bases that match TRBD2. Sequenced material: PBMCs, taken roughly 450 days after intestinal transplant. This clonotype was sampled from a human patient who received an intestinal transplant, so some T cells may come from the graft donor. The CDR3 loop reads CASSASGSSGANVLTF. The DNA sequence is TGTGCCAGCAGCGCTAGCGGTAGCTCTGGGGCCAACGTCCTGACTTTC.